The rows below give T cell receptor beta chains drawn from one sample of a study of T-cell reconstitution after alpha-beta-depleted transplantation in children. TCRdb independently ran MiXCR on the PCR reads; one entry per CDR3 protein. This table holds some 460,000 distinct CDR3 sequences, around 15% found once. The input for sequencing was PBMCs, mostly from graft donor cells, taken 360 days after TCRalphabeta/CD19-depleted stem cell transplant. The receptors here all came from a boy under two years old who had a stem cell transplant for Wiskott-Aldrich syndrome, so the T cells may come from the graft donor. CDR3s include the opening cysteine and the closing phenylalanine or tryptophan. D genes are given only for firm matches. Rows give clone size only sometimes, using once, few, many, or a class for an expanded clone.

J: TRBJ2-1
D: TRBD1
size: few
V: TRBV30
CDR3: CAWSKGQGGEQFF
DNA: TGTGCCTGGAGTAAGGGACAGGGAGGCGAGCAGTTCTTC

J: TRBJ2-5
D: -
size: few
V: TRBV4-1
CDR3: CASSQGPAGETQYF
DNA: TGCGCCAGCAGCCAAGGTCCAGCAGGAGAGACCCAGTACTTC

J: TRBJ2-3
D: TRBD2
size: few
V: TRBV6-1
CDR3: CASSELAGGSSDTQYF
DNA: TGTGCCAGCAGTGAGCTAGCGGGGGGGTCTTCAGATACGCAGTATTTT

J: TRBJ2-7
D: -
size: few
V: TRBV12-3/TRBV12-4
CDR3: CASSRGVPYEQYF
DNA: TGTGCCAGCAGCAGGGGCGTACCCTACGAGCAGTACTTC

J: TRBJ1-2
D: -
size: -
V: TRBV10-3
CDR3: CAISESQADYTF
DNA: TGTGCCATCAGTGAGTCGCAGGCCGACTACACCTTC

J: TRBJ1-1
D: -
size: many
V: TRBV12-3/TRBV12-4
CDR3: CASSFQGMNTEAFF
DNA: TGTGCCAGCAGTTTTCAGGGGATGAACACTGAAGCTTTCTTT

J: TRBJ1-5
D: TRBD1
size: -
V: TRBV20-1
CDR3: CSAHRGKQPQHF
DNA: TGCAGTGCCCACAGGGGTAAACAGCCCCAGCATTTT

J: TRBJ2-2
D: -
size: -
V: TRBV23-1
CDR3: CASSHSDNANTGELFF
DNA: TGCGCCAGCAGTCACTCGGACAACGCGAACACCGGGGAGCTGTTTTTT

J: TRBJ2-1
D: TRBD2
size: -
V: TRBV3-1
CDR3: CASSPFSGGSYNEQFF
DNA: TGTGCCAGCAGTCCTTTTAGCGGGGGTTCCTACAATGAGCAGTTCTTC

J: TRBJ2-1
D: TRBD2
size: -
V: TRBV25-1
CDR3: CASSELGASGTHTYNEQFF
DNA: TGTGCCAGCAGTGAATTGGGGGCTAGCGGGACCCATACCTACAATGAGCAGTTCTTC

J: TRBJ1-2
D: -
size: few
V: TRBV4-1
CDR3: CASSQGSWGYTF
DNA: TGCGCCAGCAGCCAAGGATCTTGGGGCTACACCTTC

J: TRBJ2-7
D: TRBD1
size: few
V: TRBV10-3
CDR3: CATGDRTEQYF
DNA: TGTGCCACCGGGGACAGGACTGAGCAGTACTTC

J: TRBJ2-5
D: -
size: few
V: TRBV13
CDR3: CASSQKLLYQETQYF
DNA: TGTGCCAGCAGCCAGAAACTTCTGTACCAAGAGACCCAGTACTTC

J: TRBJ2-5
D: -
size: few
V: TRBV5-1
CDR3: CASSFQSPQETQYF
DNA: TGCGCCAGCAGCTTCCAGTCTCCCCAGGAGACCCAGTACTTC

J: TRBJ2-7
D: -
size: -
V: TRBV30
CDR3: CAWSGKPKGSYEQYF
DNA: TGTGCCTGGAGTGGTAAACCTAAAGGGTCATACGAGCAGTACTTC

J: TRBJ1-5
D: TRBD1
size: few
V: TRBV30
CDR3: CAWSPGQGNQPQHF
DNA: TGTGCCTGGAGCCCGGGACAGGGGAATCAGCCCCAGCATTTT

J: TRBJ2-1
D: -
size: once
V: TRBV29-1
CDR3: CSVRPDSYNEQFF
DNA: TGCAGCGTCCGACCGGACAGCTACAATGAGCAGTTCTTC

J: TRBJ2-1
D: TRBD2
size: few
V: TRBV28
CDR3: CASSFLSGESYNEQFF
DNA: TGTGCCAGCAGTTTTCTCAGCGGGGAATCCTACAATGAGCAGTTCTTC

J: TRBJ2-3
D: -
size: -
V: TRBV2
CDR3: CASRDNTDTQYF
DNA: TGTGCCAGCAGAGACAACACAGATACGCAGTATTTT

J: TRBJ2-7
D: -
size: -
V: TRBV7-2
CDR3: CASSRTWGADEQYF
DNA: TGTGCCAGCAGCCGGACCTGGGGGGCTGATGAGCAGTACTTC

J: TRBJ2-2
D: TRBD2
size: -
V: TRBV5-6
CDR3: CASSTGLAGETGELFF
DNA: TGTGCCAGCAGCACAGGACTAGCGGGAGAAACCGGGGAGCTGTTTTTT

J: TRBJ1-2
D: TRBD1
size: few
V: TRBV7-9
CDR3: CASSSGTGVLGYTF
DNA: TGTGCCAGCAGCTCCGGGACAGGGGTTCTTGGCTACACCTTC

J: TRBJ2-7
D: -
size: few
V: TRBV20-1
CDR3: CSATIGPPNEQYF
DNA: TGCAGTGCGACGATTGGACCCCCTAACGAGCAGTACTTC

J: TRBJ2-1
D: -
size: many
V: TRBV20-1
CDR3: CSAARAEQFF
DNA: TGCAGTGCTGCTAGAGCTGAGCAGTTCTTC

J: TRBJ1-1
D: -
size: few
V: TRBV5-6
CDR3: CASSLGTGCNTEAFF
DNA: TGTGCCAGCAGCTTGGGCACAGGGTGTAACACTGAAGCTTTCTTT

J: TRBJ2-5
D: TRBD1
size: few
V: TRBV7-8
CDR3: CASSSKTGPFQETQYF
DNA: TGTGCCAGCAGCTCTAAGACAGGGCCCTTCCAAGAGACCCAGTACTTC

J: TRBJ2-5
D: -
size: -
V: TRBV3-1
CDR3: CASSLLSLETQYF
DNA: TGTGCCAGCAGCCTTCTTTCGCTGGAGACCCAGTACTTC

J: TRBJ2-1
D: -
size: few
V: TRBV7-6
CDR3: CASSLGVTYPYNEQFF
DNA: TGTGCCAGCAGCTTAGGCGTGACTTACCCGTACAATGAGCAGTTCTTC

J: TRBJ2-2
D: TRBD2
size: -
V: TRBV5-1
CDR3: CASTFWEGNKAGELFF
DNA: TGCGCCAGCACTTTTTGGGAGGGGAACAAGGCCGGGGAGCTGTTTTTT

J: TRBJ2-5
D: -
size: -
V: TRBV6-2/TRBV6-3
CDR3: CASRLRPVQETQYF
DNA: TGTGCCAGCAGACTCCGCCCCGTCCAAGAGACCCAGTACTTC

J: TRBJ2-7
D: TRBD1
size: few
V: TRBV27
CDR3: CASSLWGTGRAPFYEQYF
DNA: TGTGCCAGCAGTTTATGGGGGACAGGGAGGGCTCCTTTTTACGAGCAGTACTTC

J: TRBJ2-3
D: TRBD2
size: -
V: TRBV24-1
CDR3: CAPWHCPSGASPDTQYF
DNA: TGCGCGCCCTGGCATTGCCCTAGCGGGGCATCACCAGATACGCAGTATTTT

J: TRBJ2-4
D: -
size: few
V: TRBV13
CDR3: CASSPRAGANIQYF
DNA: TGTGCCAGCAGCCCCCGGGCGGGGGCGAACATTCAGTACTTC

J: TRBJ1-2
D: -
size: -
V: TRBV3-1
CDR3: CASSQDGVNYGYTF
DNA: TGTGCCAGCAGCCAAGATGGCGTTAACTATGGCTACACCTTC

J: TRBJ2-3
D: TRBD1
size: many
V: TRBV12-3/TRBV12-4
CDR3: CASPWDRAQYF
DNA: TGTGCCAGCCCGTGGGACAGGGCGCAGTATTTT

J: TRBJ1-5
D: -
size: few
V: TRBV20-1
CDR3: CSARRLGSNQPQHF
DNA: TGCAGTGCTAGAAGGTTAGGTAGCAATCAGCCCCAGCATTTT

J: TRBJ2-7
D: -
size: few
V: TRBV7-2
CDR3: CASSSYFEQYF
DNA: TGTGCCAGCAGCTCCTATTTCGAGCAGTACTTC

J: TRBJ2-5
D: TRBD1
size: few
V: TRBV2
CDR3: CASRVRQGQTQYF
DNA: TGTGCCAGCAGGGTGAGACAGGGTCAGACCCAGTACTTC

J: TRBJ2-1
D: -
size: -
V: TRBV24-1
CDR3: CATSDPQQGRSYNEQFF
DNA: TGTGCCACCAGTGATCCCCAACAGGGGAGGTCCTACAATGAGCAGTTCTTC

J: TRBJ1-4
D: TRBD1
size: few
V: TRBV6-1
CDR3: CASSLWRGRRVNEKLFF
DNA: TGTGCCAGCAGTCTATGGAGGGGGCGCCGGGTTAATGAAAAACTGTTTTTT